These T cell receptor beta chains were read from a single sample in a study of identical twins. MiXCR was run by TCRdb on the 5' RACE reads, yielding one entry per CDR3 protein. The data contain 450,000 to 650,000 distinct CDR3 sequences, 13% to 15% of them singletons. The sample was also linked to a second study, of yellow fever vaccine responses in identical twins.

Sequenced material: CD4+ T cells sorted from blood. These TCRs come from a woman under 30 in good health. CDR3s include the opening cysteine and the closing phenylalanine or tryptophan. The order of the fields is J gene, clone size, D gene, V gene, CDR3 DNA, CDR3 protein. A D gene is named only where the DNA matches it firmly. Clone size is shown for a subset of rows, as once, few, many or a class of expanded clone.

j_call: TRBJ1-5
clone_size: -
d_call: -
v_call: TRBV3-1
cdr3_nt: TGTGCCAGCAGCCAAGAAGGGGCAGCCGTGGGGCCCCAGCATTTT
cdr3_aa: CASSQEGAAVGPQHF

j_call: TRBJ2-7
clone_size: -
d_call: TRBD2
v_call: TRBV5-1
cdr3_nt: TGCGCCAGCAGCCGGGGACTAGCGGGAGGGATCTCCTACGAGCAGTACTTC
cdr3_aa: CASSRGLAGGISYEQYF

j_call: TRBJ2-5
clone_size: -
d_call: -
v_call: TRBV10-2
cdr3_nt: TGCGCCAGCAAGGCTAGTACGGAGACCCAGTACTTC
cdr3_aa: CASKASTETQYF

j_call: TRBJ1-4
clone_size: -
d_call: -
v_call: TRBV5-8
cdr3_nt: TGTGCCAGCAGCCCCGCCGGATACGAAAAACTGTTTTTT
cdr3_aa: CASSPAGYEKLFF

j_call: TRBJ1-3
clone_size: few
d_call: TRBD1
v_call: TRBV3-1
cdr3_nt: TGTGCCAGCAGCGGCCGGGACAGGGCGTTTGGAAACACCATATATTTT
cdr3_aa: CASSGRDRAFGNTIYF

j_call: TRBJ2-3
clone_size: -
d_call: TRBD2
v_call: TRBV5-1
cdr3_nt: TGCGCCAGCAAAACAACTAGCGGGGGAAACACAGATACGCAGTATTTT
cdr3_aa: CASKTTSGGNTDTQYF

j_call: TRBJ2-5
clone_size: many
d_call: -
v_call: TRBV12-3/TRBV12-4
cdr3_nt: TGTGCCAGCAGTTCCGCCCGGACAGCCAACTGGGAGACCCAGTACTTC
cdr3_aa: CASSSARTANWETQYF

j_call: TRBJ2-2
clone_size: few
d_call: TRBD1
v_call: TRBV5-5
cdr3_nt: TGTGCCAGCAGGAGGGGGACAGAGGAAACCGGGGAGCTGTTTTTT
cdr3_aa: CASRRGTEETGELFF

j_call: TRBJ2-5
clone_size: few
d_call: -
v_call: TRBV19
cdr3_nt: TGTGCCAGTAGTTCTGGGGCGCATGCGACCCAGTACTTC
cdr3_aa: CASSSGAHATQYF

j_call: TRBJ2-7
clone_size: few
d_call: TRBD2
v_call: TRBV12-3/TRBV12-4
cdr3_nt: TGTGCCAGCAGTCCCCCCACGACTAGCGGGAGATTTGTTCCCTACGAGCAGTACTTC
cdr3_aa: CASSPPTTSGRFVPYEQYF

j_call: TRBJ1-1
clone_size: -
d_call: TRBD1
v_call: TRBV28
cdr3_nt: TGTGCCAGCAGTTTTTACCTTCGACAGGGTGGCACTGAAGCTTTCTTT
cdr3_aa: CASSFYLRQGGTEAFF

j_call: TRBJ1-1
clone_size: few
d_call: TRBD1
v_call: TRBV7-2
cdr3_nt: TGTGCCAGCAGCTTACAACCCGGGACAGGGGACACTGAAGCTTTCTTT
cdr3_aa: CASSLQPGTGDTEAFF

j_call: TRBJ2-2
clone_size: few
d_call: TRBD2
v_call: TRBV7-3
cdr3_nt: TGTGCCAGCAGCTTACGACTAGCGGGCGACACCGGGGAGCTGTTTTTT
cdr3_aa: CASSLRLAGDTGELFF

j_call: TRBJ1-2
clone_size: many
d_call: -
v_call: TRBV5-1
cdr3_nt: TGCGCCAGCAGCTTGGCCGGGGGACGAGGCTACACCTTC
cdr3_aa: CASSLAGGRGYTF

j_call: TRBJ2-7
clone_size: -
d_call: -
v_call: TRBV5-6
cdr3_nt: TGTGCCAGCAGCTTGGTAGCGTTTTCCTACGAGCAGTACTTC
cdr3_aa: CASSLVAFSYEQYF

j_call: TRBJ2-3
clone_size: few
d_call: -
v_call: TRBV10-3
cdr3_nt: TGTGCCATCAGTCGGGGGCCCGGCACAGATACGCAGTATTTT
cdr3_aa: CAISRGPGTDTQYF

j_call: TRBJ2-5
clone_size: -
d_call: -
v_call: TRBV24-1
cdr3_nt: TGTGCCACCAGTAAACAGGGTGCCGAGACCCAGTACTTC
cdr3_aa: CATSKQGAETQYF

j_call: TRBJ2-2
clone_size: -
d_call: -
v_call: TRBV24-1
cdr3_nt: TGTGCCACCAGTGATTTCGGCTACACCGGGGAGCTGTTTTTT
cdr3_aa: CATSDFGYTGELFF

j_call: TRBJ2-2
clone_size: -
d_call: TRBD2
v_call: TRBV12-3/TRBV12-4
cdr3_nt: TGTGCCAGCATCCGTGACTTCACTAGCGGGAACACCGGGGAGCTGTTTTTT
cdr3_aa: CASIRDFTSGNTGELFF

j_call: TRBJ1-1
clone_size: few
d_call: TRBD1
v_call: TRBV5-1
cdr3_nt: TGCGCCAGCAGCTTGGCAGCTTCAGGGGGCAACGGGGCTTTCTTT
cdr3_aa: CASSLAASGGNGAFF

j_call: TRBJ2-5
clone_size: -
d_call: -
v_call: TRBV20-1
cdr3_nt: TGCAGTGCGATTGGGAAAGAGACCCAGTACTTC
cdr3_aa: CSAIGKETQYF

j_call: TRBJ2-1
clone_size: few
d_call: -
v_call: TRBV5-1
cdr3_nt: TGCGCCAGCAGCCCCGTCTCTGCGGAAAGCTCCTACAATGAGCAGTTCTTC
cdr3_aa: CASSPVSAESSYNEQFF